This T cell receptor (beta chain) originates from a study of T cells in localized non-small cell lung cancer. This clone was seen just once. Sequenced by immunoSEQ multiplex PCR; TCRdb stores in-frame clones only, minus some. The repertoire consists of roughly 30,000 clones, with about 86% occurring once and the leading ten covering roughly 4.8%. Germline V gives CDR1 SGHAT, CDR2 FQNNGV. J gave up 9 bases and V 5 bases, and 15 bases lay outside the gene matches. The CDR3 covers 17 residues. The TCR comes from a man between 40 and 69 years old with stage III lung adenocarcinoma. V is TRBV11-2 and J is TRBJ2-1, with 11 nucleotides matching TRBD2. The material was peripheral blood mononuclear cells, obtained before any cancer treatment. CDR3 in amino acids: CASSPHPGLAVNVEQFF. The CDR3 DNA sequence: TGTGCCAGCAGCCCCCACCCGGGACTAGCGGTTAATGTTGAGCAGTTCTTC.